The entry below gives a single T cell receptor beta chain sequence along with its context. Other DNA sequences within the sample encode an identical CDR3. The length of the CDR3 is 15 residues. Trimming took 1 base from V and 2 from J, leaving 10 bases between them. In germline, CDR1 is SGHVS, CDR2 FQNEAQ. Data came from immunoSEQ multiplex PCR; TCRdb stores just in-frame clones and leaves some out. The repertoire holds around 990,000 clones, with roughly 77% as singletons. The data are from a study of shared clonotypes between healthy human individuals. The chain recombines TRBV7-8 with TRBJ2-3; D may be TRBD2 (5 bases). The receptor comes from a man aged 18-30 years in good health. Some clones in this sample may be carry-over from other donors' samples. The specimen sequenced was memory CD4+ T cells from PBMCs. The subset is: CD45RA-negative fraction. CDR3 in amino acids: CASSLVAGNTDTQYF. The CDR3 DNA reads TGTGCCAGCAGCTTAGTGGCGGGTAACACAGATACGCAGTATTTT.